The TCR beta chain described here comes from a study of T cell responses to AZD1222 COVID-19 vaccine. Comments on this clone: Antigen specificity is unknown.

Study-wide points: Spike-specific TCRs gained breadth and depth after people received two AZD1222 doses. At baseline, seropositivity was found in only five or six AZD1222 recipients. The donor group comprised mostly white British people and more females; the analysis possibly underestimated clonal diversity.

The length of the CDR3 is 18 residues. TCRdb keeps only in-frame clones here, not all; method: immunoSEQ multiplex PCR. The sample has approximately 120,000 clones; 85% to 90% are singletons. The chain joins TRBV7-5 to TRBJ2-2; the table's D call, TRBD1, was not checked against the DNA. TRBV7-5 is classified as a pseudogene. This sequence originates from an adult in good health. The material was peripheral blood, obtained on day 0 of AZD1222 vaccination. The CDR3 DNA follows: TGTGTCAGAAGCTTCCCGGGACAGGACCTTCCGAACACCGGGGAGCTGTTTTTT. This gives the protein CVRSFPGQDLPNTGELFF.